The 32 T cell receptor beta chains below come from one sample, sequenced in a study of vaccination effects on CD4 cells after COVID-19. Sequenced by immunoSEQ multiplex PCR; TCRdb stores in-frame clones only, minus some. The table includes roughly 25,000 clones, over 55% detected once. These receptors' targets are unknown. Sequencing was preceded by expansion of antigen-specific CD4+ T cells with viral peptide pools in the ViraFEST assay. Isolating CD4+ T cells followed more than eight days of culture. Vaccine recipients, nucleocapsid antibody negative, had no prior SARS-CoV-2 infection. Specimen: CD4+ T cells from PBMCs cultured with HCoV-OC43 spike peptides, collected before COVID-19 vaccination. Subset in this sample: HCoV-OC43 spike overlapping peptide pool stimulation. The receptors originated from a human donor who received a COVID-19 vaccine.

In its sample, this clone was seen a few times. This chain connects TRBV24-1 to TRBJ1-4, with D maybe TRBD1 (6 bases). Trimming stripped 3 bases from V and 8 bases from J, with 12 bases between. There are 14 residues in the CDR3. Per germline, CDR1 KGHDR and CDR2 SFDVKD. The CDR3 DNA reads as TGTGCCACCAGTGATAACCTCCAGGGGGAAAAACTGTTTTTT. It specifies CATSDNLQGEKLFF.

V usage is TRBV5-8 and J usage is TRBJ1-5; D unresolved. The CDR3 sequence is 15 residues long. CDR1 and CDR2 from the germline V gene are SGHTS and YDEGEE. V lost 1 base to trimming and J lost 2 bases, with 10 bases between them. The DNA of the CDR3 is TGTGCCAGCAGCTTGCCGGGGTCAGGCAATCAGCCCCAGCATTTT. Protein sequence: CASSLPGSGNQPQHF.

V gene TRBV21-1 combines with J gene TRBJ2-1; the table's D call of TRBD1 was not tested on the DNA. TRBV21-1 represents a pseudogene. The CDR3 sequence is 16 residues long. Written as DNA, the CDR3 is TGTGCCAGCAGCCCCCAGGACAGGGCGGGCCACAATGAGCAGTTCTTC. Encoded protein: CASSPQDRAGHNEQFF.

The V gene is TRBV12-3 or TRBV12-4, the J gene TRBJ2-7; 10 nucleotides agree with TRBD2. V lost 5 bases to trimming and J lost 6 bases; unmatched junction nucleotides: 4. The CDR3 totals 13 residues. CDR3 DNA sequence: TGTGCCAGCAGTCCCCGACTAGCGGGCGAGCAGTACTTC. Its protein is CASSPRLAGEQYF.

The V gene is TRBV14, the J gene TRBJ1-1; TRBD1 matches at 7 bases. With V trimmed by 3 bases and J by 5 bases, 12 bases remained unmatched. The CDR3 spans 16 residues. CDR1 is SGHDN, CDR2 FVKESK, per germline. CDR3 nucleotides: TGTGCCAGCAGCCACTGGGCTGGCAGGGGGTCGACTGAAGCTTTCTTT. Protein sequence: CASSHWAGRGSTEAFF.

The V gene is TRBV25-1, the J gene TRBJ1-4; 8 nucleotides match TRBD1. The CDR3 totals 14 residues. Losses at the gene ends were 2 bases for V and 8 bases for J; bases not matched to a gene: 4. Germline CDR1 is MGHDK and CDR2 is SYGVNS. CDR3 DNA sequence: TGTGCCAGCAGTGAAACAGGGGGAGGCGAAAAACTGTTTTTT. Translated, it gives CASSETGGGEKLFF.

J is TRBJ1-1 and V is TRBV11-2; no firm D call. The CDR3 runs 13 residues. The V end was cut by 7 bases, the J end by 0 bases, with 9 bases between. Germline CDR1 SGHAT, CDR2 FQNNGV. CDR3 sequence: CASTPSVNTEAFF. CDR3 DNA sequence: TGTGCCAGCACCCCATCGGTGAACACTGAAGCTTTCTTT. The full variable domain, completed using reference TRBV11-2 and TRBJ1-1, is EAGVAQSPRYKIIEKRQSVAFWCNPISGHATLYWYQQILGQGPKLLIQFQNNGVVDDSQLPKDRFSAERLKGVDSTLKIQPAKLEDSAVYLCASTPSVNTEAFFGQGTRLTVV.

V usage is TRBV19 and J usage is TRBJ2-7; no firm D call. Germline V lookup: CDR1 LNHDA, CDR2 SQIVND (reference sequence). Deletions cut 4 bases from V and 2 bases from J, with 3 bases between. The CDR3 loop spans 11 amino acids. The CDR3, as DNA: TGTGCCAGTAGTACCCCCTACGAGCAGTACTTC. It yields the protein CASSTPYEQYF. The whole variable domain, remainder taken from reference TRBV19 and TRBJ2-7, is DGGITQSPKYLFRKEGQNVTLSCEQNLNHDAMYWYRQDPGQGLRLIYYSQIVNDFQKGDIAEGYSVSREKKESFPLTVTSAQKNPTAFYLCASSTPYEQYFGPGTRLTVT.

The chain combines TRBV5-4 with TRBJ1-1; TRBD1 aligns across 10 bases. The V and J ends lost 2 bases and 2 bases, in that order; junction bases with no gene match: 3. The CDR3 sequence is 15 residues long. Germline lookup yields CDR1 SGHNT and CDR2 YYREEE (reference sequence). The chain's CDR3 is CASSLRTGGNTEAFF. The CDR3 DNA follows: TGTGCCAGCAGCTTAAGGACAGGGGGAAACACTGAAGCTTTCTTT.

The rearrangement uses TRBV29-1 and TRBJ2-1; 7 nucleotides line up with TRBD1. This CDR3 spans 14 amino acids. Trimming removed 7 bases from V and 5 bases from J; junction bases left unmatched: 11. From germline, CDR1 is SQVTM and CDR2 ANQGSEA. The DNA for the CDR3 is TGCAGCGCCGCGGCCGGGACAGCGGACAATGAGCAGTTCTTC. Protein sequence: CSAAAGTADNEQFF.

The chain employs TRBV11-2 and TRBJ1-1, with D possibly TRBD1 on 6 matching bases. Germline V gives CDR1 SGHAT, CDR2 FQNNGV. V was cut by 1 base and J by 9 bases, with 21 bases left in between. This CDR3 region has 16 residues. The CDR3 bases are TGTGCCAGCAGCTTAGGGGTGGGCAGGGGTTTGAGGAAAGCTTTCTTT. It encodes CASSLGVGRGLRKAFF.

This clone appeared a few times. The genes are TRBV6-5 and TRBJ1-5, with 8 bases that match TRBD1. Per germline, CDR1 MNHEY and CDR2 SVGAGI. Trimming at V came to 5 bases and at J to 5 bases, leaving 2 bases not matched to a gene. This CDR3 has 13 amino acids. The CDR3 sequence is CASSLQGDQPQHF. The CDR3 DNA is TGTGCCAGCAGTCTACAGGGGGATCAGCCCCAGCATTTT.

The chain recombines TRBV25-1 with TRBJ1-2; 7 bases map to TRBD1. The V and J ends lost 6 bases and 8 bases, in that order; junction bases with no gene match: 12. CDR3 length: 14 amino acids. CDR1 and CDR2 (germline): MGHDK, SYGVNS. This CDR3 reads CASSSALTGDGYTF. The CDR3, as DNA: TGTGCCAGCAGCTCCGCCCTAACAGGGGACGGCTACACCTTC.

The chain recombines TRBV7-9 with TRBJ2-3; 7 bases match TRBD2. Unmatched junction bases numbered 7, after V lost 1 base and J lost 3 bases. CDR1 is SEHNR and CDR2 is FQNEAQ in the germline V gene (reference sequence). The CDR3 consists of 16 residues. CDR3 in DNA: TGTGCCAGCAGCTTAGGTGGGGGGGTGGCGACAGATACGCAGTATTTT. Its translation: CASSLGGGVATDTQYF.

As regards this clone: A junction end diverges from the germline sequence, so it may reflect a read error. This sequence joins TRBV6-6 and TRBJ2-7; 10 bases agree with TRBD1. This CDR3 region has 13 residues. Looked up from germline, CDR1 is MNHNY and CDR2 is SVGAGI (reference sequence). In DNA form, the CDR3 reads TGTGCCAGCAGTTACGGGACAGGGGCCCCTCTGGGCTTC. It yields the protein CASSYGTGAPLGF.

This clone turned up a few times. This rearrangement joins TRBV5-1 to TRBJ1-2; TRBD1 matches 7 bases. The CDR3 has 13 residues. Germline trimming cut 4 bases from V and 5 bases from J; bases unmatched to any gene: 5. CDR1 is SGHRS, CDR2 YFSETQ, per germline. The CDR3 DNA is TGCGCCAGCAGCCCCACACAGGGGTATGGCTACACCTTC. Translating it yields CASSPTQGYGYTF.

The CDR3 protein is CASFKNRNTGELFF. For the CDR3, the DNA is TGCGCCAGCTTTAAGAACAGGAACACCGGGGAGCTGTTTTTT. The chain links TRBV5-1 to TRBJ2-2; D is ambiguous. Per the germline V gene, CDR1 is SGHRS and CDR2 is YFSETQ. This CDR3 comprises 14 residues. Trimming removed 7 bases from V and 1 base from J, with 11 bases in between.

The CDR3 nucleotides read TGTGCCACCAAGTTACCCGGGGGCCTCTCCTACGAGCAGTACTTC. Translated: CATKLPGGLSYEQYF. The V call is TRBV2, the J call TRBJ2-7, with D perhaps assigned TRBD1 or TRBD2 (6 bases each). This CDR3 has 15 amino acids. The germline V and J ends were trimmed by 10 bases and 0 bases, with 19 bases remaining between them. CDR1 is SNHLY and CDR2 is FYNNEI in the germline V gene. The full variable domain, in which reference TRBV2 and TRBJ2-7 provide the parts outside the CDR3, is EPEVTQTPSHQVTQMGQEVILRCVPISNHLYFYWYRQILGQKVEFLVSFYNNEISEKSEIFDDQFSVERPDGSNFTLKIRSTKLEDSAMYFCATKLPGGLSYEQYFGPGTRLTVT.

The V gene is TRBV5-4, the J gene TRBJ2-5; D tentatively reads TRBD1 or TRBD2 (5 bases each). With 0 bases removed from V and 4 bases from J, the gap between germline ends came to 16 bases. The CDR3 has 16 residues. In germline, CDR1 is SGHNT, CDR2 YYREEE (reference sequence). The CDR3: CASSLAGRHMVETQYF. CDR3 nucleotide sequence: TGTGCCAGCAGCTTGGCGGGGCGTCACATGGTAGAGACCCAGTACTTC.

This chain joins TRBV6-5 and TRBJ2-1, with 11 bases aligning to TRBD2. From germline, CDR1 is MNHEY and CDR2 SVGAGI. With V trimmed by 6 bases and J by 9 bases, 10 bases remained unmatched. This CDR3 has 15 residues. CDR3 bases: TGTGCCAGCAGCGCCGAACTAGCGGGAGCTGGTGAGCAGTTCTTC. It is translated as CASSAELAGAGEQFF.

This chain uses TRBV29-1 with TRBJ2-6, with D possibly being TRBD1 (5 bases). This CDR3 has 15 amino acids. In germline, CDR1 is SQVTM, CDR2 ANQGSEA. V lost 3 bases, J lost 0 bases, and 9 bases lay in between. The CDR3 region has the DNA TGCAGCGTTGACGACAGCCTCTCTGGGGCCAACGTCCTGACTTTC. The encoded protein is CSVDDSLSGANVLTF.

V usage is TRBV10-3 and J usage is TRBJ1-2, with D uncertain. CDR1 and CDR2 from the germline V gene are ENHRY and SYGVKD. This CDR3 is 15 amino acids long. The germline V and J ends were trimmed by 7 bases and 4 bases, with 19 bases remaining between them. Written as DNA, the CDR3 is TGTGCCATCACTCCCGACAAATCCGCTCGCTATGGCTACACCTTC. This encodes CAITPDKSARYGYTF.

The chain couples TRBV5-1 to TRBJ2-2; D uncertain. The CDR3 contains 18 residues. CDR1 SGHRS and CDR2 YFSETQ come from the germline V gene. Trimming pared 0 bases from V and 0 bases from J, leaving 15 bases between. CDR3 DNA sequence: TGCGCCAGCAGCTTGGGGGCAGGACCGACCTCGAACACCGGGGAGCTGTTTTTT. Protein sequence: CASSLGAGPTSNTGELFF.

The rearrangement joins TRBV12-2 to TRBJ2-7; the DNA was not compared with TRBD2, the D call given in the table. TRBV12-2 is a documented pseudogene. The CDR3 is made up of 12 amino acids. Here the CDR3 DNA reads TGTGCAAGCACTGGTTCCGGGTACGAGCAGTACTTC. This gives the protein CASTGSGYEQYF.

The chain employs TRBV5-1 and TRBJ1-1; a weak D match, TRBD1 (5 bases). The germline V and J ends were trimmed by 6 bases and 4 bases, with 16 bases remaining between them. CDR1 is SGHRS and CDR2 is YFSETQ in the germline V gene. The CDR3 is made up of 14 amino acids. The CDR3 sequence is CASNVQGLSTEAFF. In DNA form, the CDR3 reads TGCGCCAGCAACGTTCAGGGTTTGTCCACTGAAGCTTTCTTT.

This chain connects TRBV6-5 to TRBJ1-1; D remains ambiguous. Between the trimmed V and J ends, which lost 6 bases and 7 bases, there was a span of 15 bases. In germline, CDR1 is MNHEY, CDR2 SVGAGI. CDR3 length: 13 residues. This CDR3 is CASRGQALGEAFF. The CDR3 nucleotides are TGTGCCAGCAGGGGTCAAGCCCTCGGTGAAGCTTTCTTT.

The V gene is TRBV5-4, the J gene TRBJ1-1; 10 nucleotides agree with TRBD1. Germline V gene lookup returns CDR1 SGHNT and CDR2 YYREEE (reference sequence). The J segment lost 7 bases and the V segment lost 1 base, leaving 7 bases of the junction unmatched. The CDR3 length is 15 residues. CDR3 sequence reads: CASSLIGTGASEAFF. The CDR3 DNA reads TGTGCCAGCAGCTTGATTGGGACAGGGGCGAGTGAAGCTTTCTTT.

The V and J genes are TRBV12-3 or TRBV12-4 and TRBJ1-5, with D hard to call. V was clipped by 4 bases and J by 11 bases, with 12 bases between them. The CDR3 consists of 12 residues. CDR3 sequence (DNA): TGTGCCAGCAGTTCCAGCCTCGCTTCCCAGCATTTT. Its translation: CASSSSLASQHF.

The chain carries TRBV19 and TRBJ2-3; 7 bases map to TRBD1. The trim removed 3 bases at V and 1 base at J, leaving 4 bases unmatched. The CDR3 is made up of 15 amino acids. Germline values: CDR1 LNHDA, CDR2 SQIVND (reference sequence). In nucleotides, the CDR3 is TGTGCCAGTAGTATGCGTACAGGGGGCACAGATACGCAGTATTTT. This codes for CASSMRTGGTDTQYF.

The chain recombines TRBV18 with TRBJ2-1, with 8 bases lining up with TRBD1. The CDR3 totals 16 residues. V lost 6 bases and J lost 0; bases outside the gene matches: 7. The germline CDR1 and CDR2 sequences are KGHSH and LQKENI. The CDR3 loop is CASSVGQDASYNEQFF. CDR3 DNA sequence: TGTGCCAGCTCGGTGGGACAGGACGCCTCCTACAATGAGCAGTTCTTC.

The gene calls are TRBV5-3 and TRBJ1-6; 7 nucleotides align to TRBD1. TRBV5-3 is known as an ORF, though its function is uncertain. The CDR3 has 15 residues. V gave up 4 bases and J gave up 8 bases; unmatched junction bases: 9. As DNA, the CDR3 is TGTGCCAGAAGCCAGGACAGGTTGGGGCATTCACCCCTCCACTTT. Its protein is CARSQDRLGHSPLHF.

The chain has TRBV12-3 or TRBV12-4 and TRBJ1-5; the D is unclear. This CDR3 has 13 amino acids. The V gene lost 6 bases and the J gene lost 9 bases, with 15 bases spanning the gap. This CDR3 reads CASSTLGVLPQHF. The DNA for the CDR3 is TGTGCCAGCAGCACCCTGGGTGTTTTGCCCCAGCATTTT.